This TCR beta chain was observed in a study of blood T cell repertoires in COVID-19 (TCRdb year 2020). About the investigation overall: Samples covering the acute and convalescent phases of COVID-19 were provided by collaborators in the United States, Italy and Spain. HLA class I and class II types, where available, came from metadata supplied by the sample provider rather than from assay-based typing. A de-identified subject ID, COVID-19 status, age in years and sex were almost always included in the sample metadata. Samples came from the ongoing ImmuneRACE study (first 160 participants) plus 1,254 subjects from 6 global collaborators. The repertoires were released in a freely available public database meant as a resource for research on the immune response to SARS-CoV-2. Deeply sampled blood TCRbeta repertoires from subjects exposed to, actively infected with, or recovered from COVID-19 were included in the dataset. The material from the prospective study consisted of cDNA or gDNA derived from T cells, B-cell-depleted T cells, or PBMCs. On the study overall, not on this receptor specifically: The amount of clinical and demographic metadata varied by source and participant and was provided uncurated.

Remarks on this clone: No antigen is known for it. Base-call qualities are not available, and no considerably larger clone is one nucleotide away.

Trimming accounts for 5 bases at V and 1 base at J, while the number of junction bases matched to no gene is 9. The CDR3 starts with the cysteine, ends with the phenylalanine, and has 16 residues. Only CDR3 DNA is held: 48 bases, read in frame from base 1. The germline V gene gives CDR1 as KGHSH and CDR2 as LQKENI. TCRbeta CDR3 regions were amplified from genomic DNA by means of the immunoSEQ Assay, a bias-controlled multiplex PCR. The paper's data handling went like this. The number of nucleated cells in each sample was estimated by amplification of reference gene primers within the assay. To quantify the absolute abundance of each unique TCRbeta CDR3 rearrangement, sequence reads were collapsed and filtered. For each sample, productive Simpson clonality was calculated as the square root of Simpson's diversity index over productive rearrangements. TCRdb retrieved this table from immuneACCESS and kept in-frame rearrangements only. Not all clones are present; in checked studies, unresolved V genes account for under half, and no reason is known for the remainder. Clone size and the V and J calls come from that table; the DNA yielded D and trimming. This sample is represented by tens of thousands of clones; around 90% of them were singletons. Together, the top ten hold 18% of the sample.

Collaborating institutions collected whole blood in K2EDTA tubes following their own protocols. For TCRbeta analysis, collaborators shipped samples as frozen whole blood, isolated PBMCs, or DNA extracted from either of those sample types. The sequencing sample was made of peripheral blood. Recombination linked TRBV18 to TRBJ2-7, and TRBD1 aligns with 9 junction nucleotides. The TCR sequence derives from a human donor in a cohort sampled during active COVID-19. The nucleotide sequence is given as TGTGCCAGCTCATCTGGGACAGGGAAAGTATCCTACGAGCAGTACTTC. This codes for CASSSGTGKVSYEQYF.